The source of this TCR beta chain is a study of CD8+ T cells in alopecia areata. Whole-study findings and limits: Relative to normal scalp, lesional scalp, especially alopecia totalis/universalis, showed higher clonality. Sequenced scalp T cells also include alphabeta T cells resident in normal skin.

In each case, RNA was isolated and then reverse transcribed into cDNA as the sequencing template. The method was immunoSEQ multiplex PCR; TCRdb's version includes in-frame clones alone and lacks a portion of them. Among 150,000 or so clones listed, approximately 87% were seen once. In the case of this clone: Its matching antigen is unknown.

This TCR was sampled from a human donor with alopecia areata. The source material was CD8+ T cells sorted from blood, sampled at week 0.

DNA for the CDR3: TGTGCCAGCAGCTTGTGGACAGGGGGCGAAAATGAGCAGTTCTTC. Amino acid sequence: CASSLWTGGENEQFF. This chain links TRBV9 with TRBJ2-1; 11 positions agree with TRBD1. Germline CDR1 is SGDLS and CDR2 is YYNGEE. This CDR3 has 15 residues. The trim removed 4 bases at V and 7 bases at J, leaving 7 bases unmatched.